A selection of T cell receptor beta chains follows, all from one sample in a study of blood T cell repertoires in COVID-19. Only in-frame clones appear in the TCRdb table, and some are missing; sequencing was by immunoSEQ multiplex PCR. The sample lists roughly 200,000 clones, about nine tenths seen once, with about 4% in the top ten. The specimen was peripheral blood. The receptors here all came from a woman in her twenties or thirties with acute or convalescent COVID-19. CDR3s include the opening cysteine and the closing phenylalanine or tryptophan. The D gene is left open where the match is weak. Not every row has a clone size; where given, it reads once, few, many or a size class.

V: TRBV5-8; J: TRBJ2-3; D: TRBD1; size: -; DNA: TGTGCCAGCAGCCAGGGACAGACCACAGATACGCAGTATTTT; CDR3: CASSQGQTTDTQYF
V: TRBV11-3; J: TRBJ1-1; D: -; size: -; DNA: TGTGCCAGCAGCTTAATGGGCGGGAGCTCTGAAGCTTTCTTT; CDR3: CASSLMGGSSEAFF
V: TRBV18; J: TRBJ2-7; D: -; size: -; DNA: TGTGCCAGCTCACCACCTGGAGGGTTTGAAGGGGAGCAGTACTTC; CDR3: CASSPPGGFEGEQYF
V: TRBV5-1; J: TRBJ2-7; D: TRBD2; size: -; DNA: TGCGCCAGCAGCCCCGGGAGGATGGGACTCGAGCAGTACTTC; CDR3: CASSPGRMGLEQYF
V: TRBV27; J: TRBJ1-1; D: TRBD1; size: -; DNA: TGTGCCAGCAGGGATGCGGGACAGGGAAACACTGAAGCTTTCTTT; CDR3: CASRDAGQGNTEAFF
V: TRBV5-1; J: TRBJ2-5; D: -; size: -; DNA: TGCGCCAGCAGCTTGGGGCAGCAAGAGACCCAGTACTTC; CDR3: CASSLGQQETQYF
V: TRBV19; J: TRBJ2-7; D: -; size: -; DNA: TGTGCCAGTAGTATAATTCCAGGGTCCGAGCAGTACTTC; CDR3: CASSIIPGSEQYF
V: TRBV12-3/TRBV12-4; J: TRBJ1-5; D: -; size: -; DNA: TGTGCCAGCAGCCGGGACTATAATCAGCCCCAGCATTTT; CDR3: CASSRDYNQPQHF
V: TRBV3-1/TRBV3-2; J: TRBJ1-1; D: -; size: -; DNA: TGTGCCAGCAGCCACGGGGACAAAGAGAACACTGAAGCTTTCTTT; CDR3: CASSHGDKENTEAFF
V: TRBV3-1/TRBV3-2; J: TRBJ1-1; D: TRBD1; size: -; DNA: TGTGCCAGCAGCCCCCGGGACAGGGTAAAGGCGGGGAACACTGAAGCTTTCTTT; CDR3: CASSPRDRVKAGNTEAFF
V: TRBV5-1; J: TRBJ2-2; D: TRBD1; size: -; DNA: TGCGCCAGCAGCTTGGCCTCAGGGGGCAGCACCGGGGAGCTGTTTTTT; CDR3: CASSLASGGSTGELFF
V: TRBV29-1; J: TRBJ2-3; D: -; size: -; DNA: TGCAGCGTTGAACTGACCTACCCCAGGACAGATACGCAGTATTTT; CDR3: CSVELTYPRTDTQYF
V: TRBV3-1/TRBV3-2; J: TRBJ1-1; D: -; size: -; DNA: TGTGCCAGCAGCCGCCAGGGCCCGAACACTGAAGCTTTCTTT; CDR3: CASSRQGPNTEAFF
V: TRBV30; J: TRBJ1-4; D: TRBD1; size: -; DNA: TGTGCCTGGAGCACCCAGGGGGCCGGGGAAAAACTGTTTTTT; CDR3: CAWSTQGAGEKLFF
V: TRBV6-5; J: TRBJ2-7; D: -; size: -; DNA: TGTGCCACCTCCGTACTAGCATCCTACGAGCAGTACTTC; CDR3: CATSVLASYEQYF
V: TRBV5-1; J: TRBJ2-1; D: TRBD2; size: -; DNA: TGCGCCAGCAGCTTGGCCCCCGGGGGGGCGTCCGGGACTTCCCGCAATGAGCAGTTCTTC; CDR3: CASSLAPGGASGTSRNEQFF
V: TRBV12-5; J: TRBJ1-3; D: -; size: -; DNA: TGTGCTAGTGGTTTGGGGGCGGGCATCGGAAACACCATATATTTT; CDR3: CASGLGAGIGNTIYF
V: TRBV28; J: TRBJ1-5; D: -; size: -; DNA: TGTGCCAGCAGTTGGGCCTCGACTCAGCCCCAGCATTTT; CDR3: CASSWASTQPQHF
V: TRBV5-1; J: TRBJ1-5; D: -; size: -; DNA: TGCGCCAGCAGCGCAACAGGAGCCCAGCCCCAGCATTTT; CDR3: CASSATGAQPQHF
V: TRBV19; J: TRBJ2-2; D: TRBD1; size: -; DNA: TGTGCCAGTTCTCAGACAGGGCCCGGGGAGCTGTTTTTT; CDR3: CASSQTGPGELFF
V: TRBV28; J: TRBJ2-7; D: -; size: -; DNA: TGTGCCAGCAGTGTGCAGGGTTCCTACGAGCAGTACTTC; CDR3: CASSVQGSYEQYF
V: TRBV5-1; J: TRBJ2-7; D: TRBD1; size: -; DNA: TGCGCCAGCAGCTTGACGGGACAGCCTTACGAGCAGTACTTC; CDR3: CASSLTGQPYEQYF
V: TRBV7-2; J: TRBJ1-2; D: -; size: -; DNA: TGTGCCAGCAGCTCAGGAAGCTATGGCTACACCTTC; CDR3: CASSSGSYGYTF
V: TRBV10-3; J: TRBJ2-1; D: TRBD2; size: -; DNA: TGTGCCATCAGTGAGAGGTCTAGCGGAACAAATGAGCAGTTCTTC; CDR3: CAISERSSGTNEQFF
V: TRBV15; J: TRBJ2-5; D: -; size: -; DNA: TGTGCCACCAGCAGAGCAGGGGAGACCCAGTACTTC; CDR3: CATSRAGETQYF
V: TRBV28; J: TRBJ2-7; D: TRBD1; size: -; DNA: TGTGCCACCACCGGGACAGGGGGCTACGAGCAGTACTTC; CDR3: CATTGTGGYEQYF
V: TRBV6-5; J: TRBJ2-1; D: TRBD2; size: few; DNA: TGTGCCAGCCTCATTCCGGGTTGGTTGTCTAGCGGGAGATTCTTC; CDR3: CASLIPGWLSSGRFF
V: TRBV6-2/TRBV6-3; J: TRBJ1-5; D: -; size: -; DNA: TGTGCCAGCAGTCTTCACATGCTTACGAATCAGCCCCAGCATTTT; CDR3: CASSLHMLTNQPQHF